The source of this TCR beta chain is a study of response to subunit inactivated influenza vaccine. The sample holds a few counts of this clonotype. This CDR3 comprises 18 residues. V lost 3 bases to trimming and J lost 0 bases, with 21 bases between them. Germline V gene data show CDR1 as SEHNR and CDR2 as FQNEAQ (reference sequence). TCRdb re-called the RT-PCR reads through MiXCR, storing one row per CDR3 protein. This sample has around 530,000 distinct CDR3 sequences, with roughly 12% found just once. This TCR was recovered from a man aged 50 to 60 who received an inactivated influenza vaccine. The specimen was PBMCs from blood, collected on the day of vaccination. The V and J genes are TRBV7-9 and TRBJ2-7; D might be TRBD1 or TRBD2, each matching 7 bases. In DNA, the CDR3 is TGTGCCAGCAGCTTCCCGACTGCGGGAGAGGGGGCCTCCTACGAGCAGTACTTC. It specifies CASSFPTAGEGASYEQYF.